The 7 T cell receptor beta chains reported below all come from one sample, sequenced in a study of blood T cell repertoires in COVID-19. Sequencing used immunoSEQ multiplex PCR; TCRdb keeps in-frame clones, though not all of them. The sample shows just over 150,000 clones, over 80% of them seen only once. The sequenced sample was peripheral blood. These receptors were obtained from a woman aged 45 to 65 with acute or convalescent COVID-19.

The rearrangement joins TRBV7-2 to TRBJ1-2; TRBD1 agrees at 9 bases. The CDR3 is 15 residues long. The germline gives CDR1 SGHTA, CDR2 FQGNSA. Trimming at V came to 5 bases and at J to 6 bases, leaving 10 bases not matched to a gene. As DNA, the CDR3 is TGTGCCAGCAGCGTACCCGGGACAGGGTCGCATGGCTACACCTTC. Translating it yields CASSVPGTGSHGYTF.

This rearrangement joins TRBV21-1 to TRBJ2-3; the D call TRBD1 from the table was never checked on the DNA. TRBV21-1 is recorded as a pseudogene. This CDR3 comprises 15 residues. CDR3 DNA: TGTGCCAGCAGCTGGGGACACACACGACGAGATACGCAGTATTTT. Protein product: CASSWGHTRRDTQYF.

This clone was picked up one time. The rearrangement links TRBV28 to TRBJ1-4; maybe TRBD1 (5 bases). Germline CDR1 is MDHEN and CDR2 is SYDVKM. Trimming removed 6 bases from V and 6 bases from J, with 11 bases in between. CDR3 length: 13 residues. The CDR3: CASRTGLHEKLFF. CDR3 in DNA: TGTGCCAGCAGGACGGGACTTCATGAAAAACTGTTTTTT.

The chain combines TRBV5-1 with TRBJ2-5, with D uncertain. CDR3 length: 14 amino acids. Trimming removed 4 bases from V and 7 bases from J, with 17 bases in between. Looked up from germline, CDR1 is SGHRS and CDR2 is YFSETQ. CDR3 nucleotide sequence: TGCGCCAGCAGCCGATCAGCACGGTCGGGGACCCAGTACTTC. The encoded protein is CASSRSARSGTQYF.

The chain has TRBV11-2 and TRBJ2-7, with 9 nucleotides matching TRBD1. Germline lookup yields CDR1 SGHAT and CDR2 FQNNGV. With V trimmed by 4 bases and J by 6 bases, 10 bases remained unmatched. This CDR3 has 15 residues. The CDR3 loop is CASSSRGTGRAEQYF. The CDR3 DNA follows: TGTGCCAGCAGCTCCAGGGGGACAGGGCGCGCCGAGCAGTACTTC.

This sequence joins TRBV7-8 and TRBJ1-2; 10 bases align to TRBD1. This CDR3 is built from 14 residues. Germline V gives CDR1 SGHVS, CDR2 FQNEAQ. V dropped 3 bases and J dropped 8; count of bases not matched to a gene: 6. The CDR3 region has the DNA TGTGCCAGCAGCTTCTTCGACAGGGGGCAAGGCTACACCTTC. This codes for CASSFFDRGQGYTF.

The CDR3 sequence: CASSLRLGYTF. Here the CDR3 DNA reads TGTGCCAGCAGTCTCAGACTTGGCTACACCTTC. V usage is TRBV2 and J usage is TRBJ1-2; D is uncertain. Looked up from germline, CDR1 is SNHLY and CDR2 is FYNNEI. The CDR3 extends over 11 amino acids. V was shortened by 5 bases and J by 7 bases, with 8 bases between the two germline ends.